Listed here is a single T cell receptor beta chain. Some clones are missing from TCRdb's copy, which holds only in-frame ones; the method was immunoSEQ multiplex PCR. The profile covers fewer than 200,000 clones, with around 85% appearing a single time and roughly 1.1% taken by the ten largest. This record comes from a study of blood T cell repertoires in COVID-19. The V segment lost 6 bases and the J segment 4 bases; nucleotides outside the gene matches: 3. The CDR3 runs to 13 residues. The germline CDR1 and CDR2 sequences are SGHRS and YFSETQ. The sequencing input was peripheral blood. V and J are TRBV5-1 and TRBJ2-2; 7 nucleotides agree with TRBD1. The receptor was isolated from a man aged 55 to 70 who had recovered from COVID-19. CDR3 loop: CASNRGSTGELFF. In DNA, the CDR3 is TGCGCCAGCAACAGGGGAAGCACCGGGGAGCTGTTTTTT.